The clone carrying this T cell receptor (beta chain) was recorded once. The sample belongs to a study of T cell responses to AZD1222 COVID-19 vaccine. Assay used: immunoSEQ multiplex PCR; TCRdb lists only in-frame clones, some missing. Of about 64,000 clones detected, 75% to 95% appear once; the ten largest clones hold approximately 6.3%. The sequencing used peripheral blood, collected 28 days after the second dose of the MenACWY control vaccine. This sequence was found in an adult who received the MenACWY meningococcal vaccine as a control.

This CDR3 reads CASSLGVTGSRNEKLFF. The CDR3 DNA is TGCGCCAGCAGCTTGGGGGTTACGGGATCCCGTAATGAAAAACTGTTTTTT. V is TRBV5-1 and J is TRBJ1-4, with unresolved D. The CDR3 spans 17 residues. Germline lookup yields CDR1 SGHRS and CDR2 YFSETQ. The germline V and J ends were trimmed by 0 bases and 4 bases, with 16 bases remaining between them.